This is a list of T cell receptor beta chains from one sample in a study of CD8+CD57+ T cells in acquired aplastic anemia. One entry per CDR3 protein results from TCRdb running MiXCR on the reads. There are over 150,000 distinct CDR3 sequences in the sample; roughly 63% occur only once, and approximately 46% lies in the top ten. Sequenced input: sorted CD4+, CD8+, or CD8+CD57+ T cells (not recorded which) from PBMCs. The source of these receptors is a human donor with aplastic anemia. Each CDR3 is given with its conserved first and last residue. D genes are given only for firm matches. A row's size may be missing; if present it is once, few, many or a size class.

j_call | d_call | clone_size | v_call | cdr3_nt | cdr3_aa
TRBJ2-7 | TRBD1 | few | TRBV7-9 | TGTGCCAGCACCGCGACAGGGTCCCACGAGCAGTACTTC | CASTATGSHEQYF
TRBJ2-7 | TRBD2 | . | TRBV7-9 | TGCGCCAGCAGCCAACTCGGGACTAGCGGGAGGATCGGTCCACACGAGCAGTACTTC | CASSQLGTSGRIGPHEQYF
TRBJ2-7 | TRBD1 | few | TRBV2 | TGTGCCAGCAACACAGGGGTCCTCTACGAGCAGTACTTC | CASNTGVLYEQYF
TRBJ1-1 | . | once | TRBV9 | TGTGCCAGCAGCGTAGAACCGGCAGGGACGAACACTGAAGCTTTCTTT | CASSVEPAGTNTEAFF
TRBJ1-1 | . | . | TRBV7-9 | TGTGCCAGCAGCAAAAGGGCCAATGAAGCTTTCTTT | CASSKRANEAFF
TRBJ1-1 | . | . | TRBV15 | TGTGCCACCAGCAGGATGACAGACGCTGAAGCTTTCTTT | CATSRMTDAEAFF
TRBJ1-1 | . | many | TRBV2 | TGTGCCAGCAGTGAAGCAGGGAACACTGAAGCTTTCTTT | CASSEAGNTEAFF
TRBJ2-7 | . | . | TRBV2 | TGTGCCAGCACGGCTTACCCCTACGAGCAGTACTTC | CASTAYPYEQYF
TRBJ1-2 | . | . | TRBV12-3/TRBV12-4 | TGTGCCAGCAGTTTAGAAGCGTTGGGGGGAAGTGGCTACACCTTC | CASSLEALGGSGYTF
TRBJ2-1 | . | . | TRBV19 | TGTGCCAGTAGTGTATTTGAGGGGGGCCCTTCAAATGAGCAGTTCTTC | CASSVFEGGPSNEQFF
TRBJ2-3 | TRBD2 | . | TRBV20-1 | TGCAGTGCTAGAGATCGGATAGCGGGGCTCACAGATACGCAGTATTTT | CSARDRIAGLTDTQYF
TRBJ2-1 | TRBD2 | few | TRBV19 | TGTGCCAGTAAGGGACTAGCGGGAGAGCGACCCAATGAGCAGTTCTTC | CASKGLAGERPNEQFF
TRBJ1-1 | . | . | TRBV4-1 | TGCGCCAGCAGCCCAGTCACGGGTAGGGAAGCTTTCTTT | CASSPVTGREAFF
TRBJ1-1 | . | . | TRBV7-6 | TGTGCCAGCAGCTTAGTTGGGTCAGGTGCGAACACTGAAGCTTTCTTT | CASSLVGSGANTEAFF
TRBJ2-7 | TRBD1 | . | TRBV19 | TGTGCCAGTAGCGCCGGGACAGGGGGCGGCGAGCAGTACTTC | CASSAGTGGGEQYF
TRBJ2-7 | . | . | TRBV15 | TGTGCCACCAGCAGAGGGTGGGGGTCCTACGAGCAGTACTTC | CATSRGWGSYEQYF
TRBJ1-2 | TRBD1 | few | TRBV27 | TGTGCCAGCGCCCCCTCTTCCACAGGGGGCTATGGCTACACCTTC | CASAPSSTGGYGYTF
TRBJ2-1 | TRBD2 | . | TRBV19 | TGTGCCAGTTCTAGCGGGAGGGCCTCCGCCAATGAGCAGTTCTTC | CASSSGRASANEQFF
TRBJ2-7 | . | . | TRBV14 | TGTGCCAGCAGCCAAGTCTTGCGGGGCGAGCAGTACTTC | CASSQVLRGEQYF
TRBJ2-1 | . | few | TRBV7-3 | TGTGCCAGCAGCTTAAAGGGTCTGGCGGCCTACAATGAGCAGTTCTTC | CASSLKGLAAYNEQFF
TRBJ2-3 | . | once | TRBV6-4 | TGTGCCAGCAGTAATACCGGGTCGACAGATACGCAGTATTTT | CASSNTGSTDTQYF
TRBJ1-2 | TRBD1 | . | TRBV5-5 | TGTGCCAGCAGCACTCACAGGGGTGGCTACTCCTTC | CASSTHRGGYSF
TRBJ2-3 | TRBD1 | . | TRBV19 | TGTGCCAGTAGTATGACCCGACAGGGTTCTAGCACAGATACGCAGTATTTT | CASSMTRQGSSTDTQYF
TRBJ2-2 | TRBD1 | . | TRBV7-9 | TGTGCCAGCAGCCCAGGGGGATGTGGGGCTGAGGAGCTGTTTTTT | CASSPGGCGAEELFF
TRBJ2-7 | TRBD1 | . | TRBV10-2 | TGCGCCAGCAGTGAGTCAGGGACAGACGAGCAGTACTTC | CASSESGTDEQYF
TRBJ2-3 | TRBD1 | . | TRBV7-6 | TGTGCCAGCAGCTTAGAGACAGGGTTGACAGATACGCAGTATTTT | CASSLETGLTDTQYF
TRBJ2-5 | . | few | TRBV7-8 | TGTGCCAGCACCCTATCAGAAGGGGGGGAGACCCAGTACTTC | CASTLSEGGETQYF
TRBJ1-2 | TRBD1 | once | TRBV2 | TGTGCCAGCAGTGTAGGGGACAGGGGGACCTATGGCTACACCTTC | CASSVGDRGTYGYTF
TRBJ2-3 | TRBD2 | few | TRBV10-3 | TGTGCCATCAGCGAGGAAGGTAGCGGGAGGGCCAATACGCAGTATTTT | CAISEEGSGRANTQYF
TRBJ1-2 | . | many | TRBV19 | TGTGCCAGTAGTATGGCGGGGAACTATGGCTACACCTTC | CASSMAGNYGYTF
TRBJ1-2 | . | many | TRBV2 | TGTGCCAGCAGTGACAACTATGGCTACACCTTC | CASSDNYGYTF
TRBJ1-1 | . | . | TRBV2 | TGTGCCAGCAGTGACCCCCTAGGCGGGGGCTTGAGGGTTACTGAAGCTTTCTTT | CASSDPLGGGLRVTEAFF
TRBJ1-1 | . | few | TRBV3-1 | TGTGCCAGCAGCCATTCCTCGAACACTGAAGCTTTCTTT | CASSHSSNTEAFF
TRBJ2-7 | TRBD2 | . | TRBV20-1 | TGCAGTGCTAGTGTAGGACGGGGGGACTATGAGCATTACTTC | CSASVGRGDYEHYF
TRBJ1-5 | . | . | TRBV4-1 | TGCGCCAGCAGCCAAGGGCCAGGACGGGTCGATCAGCCCCAGCATTTT | CASSQGPGRVDQPQHF
TRBJ2-5 | . | . | TRBV25-1 | TGTGCCAGCAGTGGCCAAATTGGAGGGACCCAGTACTTC | CASSGQIGGTQYF
TRBJ2-7 | . | . | TRBV20-1 | TGCAGTGCCGCGCCAGGGGAGCGCGCTCGCGACGAGCAGTACTTC | CSAAPGERARDEQYF
TRBJ2-7 | TRBD2 | . | TRBV15 | TGTGCCACCAGCAGGTTCCTCAGCGGGAGGGCCTCTTACGAGCGGTACTTC | CATSRFLSGRASYERYF
TRBJ1-5 | . | . | TRBV10-3 | TGTGCCATCAGTGAGACTAGAGGGCAGGGCCATCAGCCCCAGCATTTT | CAISETRGQGHQPQHF
TRBJ1-1 | . | . | TRBV20-1 | TGCAGTGCTAGAGACTGGCAGGGCATGAACACTGAAGCTTTCTTT | CSARDWQGMNTEAFF